This T cell receptor (beta chain) was documented in a study of long-term antiretroviral therapy in people with HIV. Study-wide points: Diversity measured after ART increased yet remained under transplant donor controls.

Germline loops: CDR1 SQVTM, CDR2 ANQGSEA. Unmatched junction bases numbered 12, after V lost 6 bases and J lost 8 bases. The length of the CDR3 is 15 residues. As regards this clone: Antigen: not known.

Samples were assayed with immunoSEQ v3.0 at survey level. Sequencing aimed at roughly 40,000-55,000 T-cell genomes per sample. The data were produced by immunoSEQ multiplex PCR, yet TCRdb's version contains in-frame clones alone and is incomplete. This sample has about 28,000 clones, with 84% found just once. The sequence was collected from a man aged 18 to 29 with HIV. Sample: unsorted PBMCs, taken 0.4 years after starting antiretroviral therapy. The rearrangement uses TRBV29-1 and TRBJ1-4, with 10 bases lining up with TRBD1. The CDR3 DNA follows: TGCAGCGTGTCCCCATCGGGACAGGGGACGGAAAAACTGTTTTTT. Amino acids: CSVSPSGQGTEKLFF.